Sequencing of this T cell receptor (beta chain) was carried out in a study of immune cell composition in non-small cell lung cancer. Only in-frame clones appear in the TCRdb table, and some are missing; sequencing was by immunoSEQ multiplex PCR. The sample yields roughly 3,500 clones, around two thirds seen once. The normal lung sample lay at least 3 cm, and maximally far, from the tumour. Germline V lookup: CDR1 SQVTM, CDR2 ANQGSEA. With 1 base clipped from V and 7 bases from J, the junction kept 3 bases outside the gene matches. The CDR3 loop spans 12 amino acids. Remarks on this clone: The antigen is unknown.

Whole-study findings and limits: TIL tumour reactivity correlated with maximal tumour-associated clone frequency in adenocarcinoma. Dominant in vivo tumour-associated clones were not shown to share tumour-reactive sequences.

This chain joins TRBV29-1 and TRBJ1-2; 7 bases are shared with TRBD1. This sequence was found in a human donor with non-small cell lung cancer. Sequenced sample: non-adjacent lung tissue. CDR3 sequence reads: CSVEGQGVGYTF. The CDR3, as DNA: TGCAGCGTTGAAGGGCAGGGGGTTGGCTACACCTTC.